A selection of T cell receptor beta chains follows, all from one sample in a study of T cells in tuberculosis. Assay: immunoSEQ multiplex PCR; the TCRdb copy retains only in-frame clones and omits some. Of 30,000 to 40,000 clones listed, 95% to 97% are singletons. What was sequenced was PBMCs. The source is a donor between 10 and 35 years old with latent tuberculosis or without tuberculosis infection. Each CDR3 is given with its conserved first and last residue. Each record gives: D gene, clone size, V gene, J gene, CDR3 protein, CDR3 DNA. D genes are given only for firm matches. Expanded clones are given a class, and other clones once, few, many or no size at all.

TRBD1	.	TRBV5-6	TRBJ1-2	CASSLQGAVYGYTF	TGTGCCAGCAGCCTTCAGGGGGCAGTCTATGGCTACACCTTC
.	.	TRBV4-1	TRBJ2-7	CASSPRGSKVEQYF	TGCGCCAGCAGCCCTCGGGGGTCCAAGGTCGAGCAGTACTTC
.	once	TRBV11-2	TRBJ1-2	CASSLFGEEASYTF	TGTGCCAGCAGCTTGTTCGGAGAGGAGGCAAGCTACACCTTC
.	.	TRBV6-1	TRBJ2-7	CASSGEVGPRQYF	TGTGCCAGCAGTGGGGAGGTTGGGCCACGGCAGTACTTC
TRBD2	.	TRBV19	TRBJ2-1	CASGGSSYNEQFF	TGTGCGTCGGGAGGGAGCTCCTACAATGAGCAGTTCTTC
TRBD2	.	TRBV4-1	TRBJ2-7	CASSPTSGPSYEQYF	TGCGCCAGCAGCCCAACTAGCGGACCCTCCTACGAGCAGTACTTC
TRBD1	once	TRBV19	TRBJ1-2	CASTYIGQGNYGYTF	TGTGCCAGTACTTATATAGGACAGGGGAATTATGGCTACACCTTC
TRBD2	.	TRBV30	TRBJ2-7	CAWSVPLSSGGPLYSYEQYF	TGTGCCTGGAGTGTACCCCTTTCTAGCGGAGGACCCCTCTACTCCTACGAGCAGTACTTC
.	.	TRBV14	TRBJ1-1	CASSQGGGPLKAFF	TGTGCCAGCAGCCAAGGCGGGGGACCACTGAAAGCTTTCTTT
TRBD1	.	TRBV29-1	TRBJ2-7	CSVETGQPYEQYF	TGCAGCGTTGAGACGGGACAGCCCTACGAGCAGTACTTC
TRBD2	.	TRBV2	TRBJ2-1	CASSASGLAGDNEQFF	TGTGCCAGCAGTGCCTCTGGACTAGCGGGGGACAATGAGCAGTTCTTC
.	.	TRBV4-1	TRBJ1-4	CASSQDRRGTRGRTNEKLFF	TGCGCCAGCAGCCAAGATCGGCGGGGTACCCGGGGGAGGACTAATGAAAAACTGTTTTTT
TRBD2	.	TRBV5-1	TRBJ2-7	CASSLSGGHEQYF	TGCGCCAGCAGCTTAAGCGGGGGCCACGAGCAGTACTTC
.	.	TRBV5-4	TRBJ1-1	CAARQGLNTEAFF	TGTGCCGCCAGGCAGGGCCTGAACACTGAAGCTTTCTTT
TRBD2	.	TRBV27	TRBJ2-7	CASSYKAGSSYEQYF	TGTGCCAGCAGTTACAAAGCGGGAAGCTCCTACGAGCAGTACTTC
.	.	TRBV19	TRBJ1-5	CASSRSVSNQPQHF	TGTGCCAGTAGTAGGAGTGTTAGCAATCAGCCCCAGCATTTT
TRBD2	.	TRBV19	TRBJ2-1	CASSIAPSGHDNEQFF	TGTGCCAGTAGTATAGCGCCTAGCGGGCACGACAATGAGCAGTTCTTC
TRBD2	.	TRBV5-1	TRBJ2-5	CASSLERGGGFQETQYF	TGCGCCAGCAGCTTGGAACGGGGCGGGGGATTCCAAGAGACCCAGTACTTC
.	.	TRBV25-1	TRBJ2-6	CASSEGSGEGANVLTF	TGTGCCAGCAGTGAAGGTTCGGGGGAAGGGGCCAACGTCCTGACTTTC
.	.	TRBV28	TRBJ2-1	CASSLQGNEQFF	TGTGCCAGCAGTTTACAGGGCAATGAGCAGTTCTTC
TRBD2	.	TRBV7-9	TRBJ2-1	CASSLRLAGGDEQFF	TGTGCCAGCAGCTTGAGACTAGCGGGCGGGGATGAGCAGTTCTTC
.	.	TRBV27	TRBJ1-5	CASSLRASNQPQHF	TGTGCCAGCAGTTTGAGAGCGAGCAATCAGCCCCAGCATTTT
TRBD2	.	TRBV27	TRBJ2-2	CASSLAGRYTGELFF	TGTGCCAGCAGCCTAGCGGGACGGTACACCGGGGAGCTGTTTTTT
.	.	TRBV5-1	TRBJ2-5	CASSSRTQRAQETQYF	TGCGCCAGCAGCTCCCGTACCCAGCGGGCTCAAGAGACCCAGTACTTC
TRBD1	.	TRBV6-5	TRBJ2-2	CASSGTGKTGELFF	TGTGCCAGCAGTGGGACAGGGAAAACCGGGGAGCTGTTTTTT
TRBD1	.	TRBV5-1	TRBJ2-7	CASSLQGAYYEQYF	TGCGCCAGCAGCTTACAGGGGGCGTACTACGAGCAGTACTTC
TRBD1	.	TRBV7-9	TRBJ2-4	CASSTTWTGKRDIQYF	TGTGCCAGCAGTACTACCTGGACAGGGAAGAGGGACATTCAGTACTTC
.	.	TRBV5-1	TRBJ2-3	CASSGGTDTQYF	TGCGCCAGCAGCGGGGGGACAGATACGCAGTATTTT
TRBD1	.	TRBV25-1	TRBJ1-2	CASSYGQGSYGYTF	TGTGCCAGCAGTTATGGACAGGGGTCCTATGGCTACACCTTC